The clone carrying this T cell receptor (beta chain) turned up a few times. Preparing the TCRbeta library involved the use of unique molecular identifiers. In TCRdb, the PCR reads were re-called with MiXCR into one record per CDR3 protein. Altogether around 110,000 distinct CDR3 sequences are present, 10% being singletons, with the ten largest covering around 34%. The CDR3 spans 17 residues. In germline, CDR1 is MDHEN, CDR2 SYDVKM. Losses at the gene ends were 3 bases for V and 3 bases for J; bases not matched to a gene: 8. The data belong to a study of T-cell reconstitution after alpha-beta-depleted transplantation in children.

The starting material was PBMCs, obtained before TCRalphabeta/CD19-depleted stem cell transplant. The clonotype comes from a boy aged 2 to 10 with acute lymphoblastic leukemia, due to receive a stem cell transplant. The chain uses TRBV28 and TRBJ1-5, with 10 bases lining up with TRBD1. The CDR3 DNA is TGTGCCAGCAGTTTTGCCAGGGACAGGGGACCCAATCAGCCCCAGCATTTT. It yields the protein CASSFARDRGPNQPQHF.